These 17 T cell receptor beta chains share one sample of origin, sequenced in a study of siplizumab effects on memory and regulatory T cells. Measured with immunoSEQ multiplex PCR; TCRdb has only the in-frame clones, and not every one. Counted here are 80,000 to 130,000 clones, just over 90% occurring once; the ten biggest clones make up around 0.73%. The specimen sequenced was Tregs sorted from blood. Receptors were obtained from a human donor in good health.

V and J are TRBV7-6 and TRBJ2-7; TRBD2 matches at 13 bases. J lost 2 bases, V lost 1 base, and 8 bases had no gene match. The CDR3 spans 18 residues. Germline-derived CDR1 and CDR2 are SGHVS and FNYEAQ. CDR3 amino acids: CASSLGTSGSGLAYEQYF. Written as DNA, the CDR3 is TGTGCCAGCAGCTTAGGGACTAGCGGGAGCGGTCTCGCCTACGAGCAGTACTTC.

CDR3 in amino acids: CASSLRWDSRAEKLFF. The CDR3 DNA follows: TGCGCCAGCAGCCTCCGTTGGGACAGCCGGGCGGAAAAACTGTTTTTT. This chain connects TRBV4-1 to TRBJ1-4; 7 bases are a match to TRBD1. V lost 4 bases, J lost 8 bases, and 13 bases stayed unmatched. Germline V CDR1 and CDR2: MGHRA, YSYEKL. This CDR3 has 16 residues.

The chain links TRBV2 to TRBJ1-1; D is ambiguous. Germline V gene sequence: CDR1 SNHLY, CDR2 FYNNEI. Trimming removed 1 base at V and 0 bases at J, with 3 bases between. The CDR3 extends over 13 amino acids. In DNA form, the CDR3 reads TGTGCCAGCAGTGAAGAGTTGAACACTGAAGCTTTCTTT. This translates into CASSEELNTEAFF.

The chain has TRBV7-9 and TRBJ1-5, with a possible D match to TRBD1 (5 bases). CDR3 length equals 14 residues. Germline values: CDR1 SEHNR, CDR2 FQNEAQ (reference sequence). The V gene lost 3 bases and the J gene lost 3 bases, with 9 bases spanning the gap. The chain's CDR3 is CASSFDSFNQPQHF. The CDR3 nucleotides are TGTGCCAGCAGCTTTGACAGTTTCAATCAGCCCCAGCATTTT.

This chain links TRBV7-9 with TRBJ2-7; 12 nucleotides line up with TRBD1. The CDR3 length is 15 residues. Trimming removed 5 bases from V and 6 bases from J; junction bases left unmatched: 8. Germline assignment: CDR1 SEHNR and CDR2 FQNEAQ (reference sequence). The DNA for the CDR3 is TGTGCCAGCAGCACGGGACAGGGGGCCTCGGGCGAGCAGTACTTC. Translating it yields CASSTGQGASGEQYF.

The gene calls are TRBV2 and TRBJ2-1; 7 bases map to TRBD2. The germline CDR1 and CDR2 sequences are SNHLY and FYNNEI. The CDR3 length is 14 residues. V gave up 4 bases and J gave up 3 bases; unmatched junction bases: 3. The CDR3 sequence: CASSGTSFYNEQFF. The CDR3 nucleotides read TGTGCCAGCAGTGGGACTAGTTTCTACAATGAGCAGTTCTTC.

V is TRBV27 and J is TRBJ1-2; D possibly corresponds to TRBD1 (5 bases). CDR3 length: 13 amino acids. Trimming cost V 6 bases and J 3 bases, with 11 bases left between them. Germline V gene lookup returns CDR1 MNHEY and CDR2 SMNVEV (reference sequence). CDR3: CASRGVLDYGYTF. CDR3 in DNA: TGTGCCAGCAGAGGGGTTCTGGACTATGGCTACACCTTC.

The chain has TRBV13 and TRBJ2-7, with D uncertain. Germline lookup yields CDR1 PRHDT and CDR2 FYEKMQ (reference sequence). The CDR3 covers 13 residues. The V end was cut by 3 bases, the J end by 2 bases, with 8 bases between. The CDR3 loop is CASSFEGAYEQYF. CDR3 DNA: TGTGCCAGCAGCTTTGAAGGAGCCTACGAGCAGTACTTC. The variable domain in full, with the rest retrieved from reference TRBV13 and TRBJ2-7, is AAGVIQSPRHLIKEKRETATLKCYPIPRHDTVYWYQQGPGQDPQFLISFYEKMQSDKGSIPDRFSAQQFSDYHSELNMSSLELGDSALYFCASSFEGAYEQYFGPGTRLTVT.

This chain uses TRBV4-1 with TRBJ2-1, with D tentatively TRBD2 (6 bases). Per germline, CDR1 MGHRA and CDR2 YSYEKL. The CDR3 spans 16 residues. Trimming shortened V by 1 base and J by 5 bases, and 15 bases separated the two germline ends. The CDR3 nucleotides are TGCGCCAGCAGCCAAGGGATCCGCGGGATCGACAATGAGCAGTTCTTC. Residues: CASSQGIRGIDNEQFF.

The V gene is TRBV2, the J gene TRBJ1-1, with D unresolved. V lost 11 bases to trimming and J lost 9 bases, with 10 bases between them. Germline CDR1 SNHLY, CDR2 FYNNEI. This CDR3 is built from 9 residues. As DNA, the CDR3 is TGTGCCGTCGAGGCAAAAGCTTTCTTT. It translates to CAVEAKAFF.

This chain links TRBV28 with TRBJ1-5; 7 positions match TRBD1. The ends lost 2 bases at V and 5 bases at J; junction bases unmatched: 6. The CDR3 totals 15 residues. CDR1 is MDHEN, CDR2 SYDVKM, per germline. The DNA for the CDR3 is TGTGCCAGCAGTTTACCCGGGACAGCGGATCAGCCCCAGCATTTT. This translates into CASSLPGTADQPQHF.

This chain joins TRBV18 and TRBJ2-1; 7 nucleotides agree with TRBD1. CDR1 KGHSH and CDR2 LQKENI come from the germline V gene. V shed 6 bases and J 4 bases; nucleotides not matched to a gene: 15. The CDR3 consists of 17 residues. CDR3 in amino acids: CASSVFVGTDLYNEQFF. CDR3 bases: TGTGCCAGCTCCGTATTCGTCGGGACAGACCTATACAATGAGCAGTTCTTC.

Here the CDR3 DNA reads TGTGCCAGCAGTTTCTCGGGGGGACTGCAAGAGACCCAGTACTTC. Translated, it gives CASSFSGGLQETQYF. The chain employs TRBV28 and TRBJ2-5; 7 nucleotides match TRBD2. There are 15 residues in the CDR3. J lost 2 bases, V lost 3 bases, and 6 bases had no gene match. Germline V gives CDR1 MDHEN, CDR2 SYDVKM.

Only one count was recorded for this clone. This chain joins TRBV4-1 and TRBJ2-6, with D unclear. Germline lookup yields CDR1 MGHRA and CDR2 YSYEKL. The V end was cut by 0 bases, the J end by 4 bases, with 16 bases between. The CDR3 length is 18 residues. The CDR3 sequence: CASSQESDGGKGANVLTF. In DNA form, the CDR3 reads TGCGCCAGCAGCCAAGAATCGGACGGTGGTAAGGGGGCCAACGTCCTGACTTTC.

The chain is built from TRBV7-3 and TRBJ2-7, with 9 bases aligning to TRBD2. The CDR3 is made up of 15 amino acids. V lost 2 bases and J lost 2; bases outside the gene matches: 4. Germline V gene sequence: CDR1 SGHTA, CDR2 FQGTGA. The CDR3 DNA reads as TGTGCCAGCAGCTTATCTAGCGGGGCGACCTACGAGCAGTACTTC. Translating gives CASSLSSGATYEQYF.

The CDR3 region is CSASQGPPQYF. The DNA for the CDR3 is TGCAGTGCTAGCCAAGGCCCCCCCCAGTACTTC. The V call is TRBV20-1, the J call TRBJ2-5; D gene uncertain. The V end lost 3 bases, the J end lost 9 bases, and 11 bases lay between the germline ends. This CDR3 has 11 residues. The germline gives CDR1 DFQATT, CDR2 SNEGSKA (reference sequence).

The chain carries TRBV4-2 and TRBJ2-7, with 12 bases aligning to TRBD2. This CDR3 region has 17 residues. Germline-derived CDR1 and CDR2 are LGHNA and YNFKEQ. V gave up 1 base and J gave up 7 bases; unmatched junction bases: 11. The CDR3 DNA is TGTGCCAGCAGCCAAGCCGGGCTAGCGGGAGGGCTTGGGGAGCAGTACTTC. Its protein is CASSQAGLAGGLGEQYF.